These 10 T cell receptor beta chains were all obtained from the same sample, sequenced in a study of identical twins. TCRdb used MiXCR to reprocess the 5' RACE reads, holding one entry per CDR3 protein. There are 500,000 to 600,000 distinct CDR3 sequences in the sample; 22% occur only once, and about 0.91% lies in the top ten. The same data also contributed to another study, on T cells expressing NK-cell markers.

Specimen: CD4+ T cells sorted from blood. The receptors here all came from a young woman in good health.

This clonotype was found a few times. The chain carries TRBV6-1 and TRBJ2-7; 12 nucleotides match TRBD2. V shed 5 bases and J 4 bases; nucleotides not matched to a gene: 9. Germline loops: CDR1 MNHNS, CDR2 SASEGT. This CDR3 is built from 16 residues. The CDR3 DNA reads TGTGCCAGCAGTACCCTAGCGGGGGGGCCCGGGTACGAGCAGTACTTC. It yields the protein CASSTLAGGPGYEQYF.

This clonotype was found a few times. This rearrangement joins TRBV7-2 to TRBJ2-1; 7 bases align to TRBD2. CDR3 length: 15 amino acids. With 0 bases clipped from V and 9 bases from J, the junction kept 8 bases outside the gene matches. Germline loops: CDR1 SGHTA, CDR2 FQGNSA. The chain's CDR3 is CASSLAGTTSSEQFF. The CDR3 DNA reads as TGTGCCAGCAGCTTAGCCGGGACTACCTCCTCTGAGCAGTTCTTC.

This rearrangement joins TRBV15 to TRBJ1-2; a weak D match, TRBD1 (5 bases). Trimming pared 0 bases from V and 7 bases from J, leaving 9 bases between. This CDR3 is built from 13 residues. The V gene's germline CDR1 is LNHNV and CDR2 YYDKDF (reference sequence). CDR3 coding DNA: TGTGCCACCAGCAGAGATGGGACGCGTGGCTACACCTTC. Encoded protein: CATSRDGTRGYTF.

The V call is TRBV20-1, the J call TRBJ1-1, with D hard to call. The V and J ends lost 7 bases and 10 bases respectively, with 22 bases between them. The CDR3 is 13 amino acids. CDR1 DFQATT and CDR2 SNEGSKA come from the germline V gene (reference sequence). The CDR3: CSVLTGDTERAFF. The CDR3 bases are TGCAGTGTTCTCACCGGGGATACAGAGAGAGCTTTCTTT.

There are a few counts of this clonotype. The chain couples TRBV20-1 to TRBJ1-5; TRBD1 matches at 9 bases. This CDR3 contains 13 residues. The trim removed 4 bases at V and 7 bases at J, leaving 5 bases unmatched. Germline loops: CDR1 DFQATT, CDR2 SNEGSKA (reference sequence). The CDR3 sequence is CSATRQGGQPQHF. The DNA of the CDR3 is TGCAGTGCTACCCGACAGGGGGGACAGCCCCAGCATTTT.

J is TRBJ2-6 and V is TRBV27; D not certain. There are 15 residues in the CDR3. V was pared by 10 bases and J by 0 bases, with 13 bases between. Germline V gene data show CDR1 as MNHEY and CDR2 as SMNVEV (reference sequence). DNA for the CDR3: TGTGCCACCCAGCTAGGACGCTCTGGGGCCAACGTCCTGACTTTC. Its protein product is CATQLGRSGANVLTF.

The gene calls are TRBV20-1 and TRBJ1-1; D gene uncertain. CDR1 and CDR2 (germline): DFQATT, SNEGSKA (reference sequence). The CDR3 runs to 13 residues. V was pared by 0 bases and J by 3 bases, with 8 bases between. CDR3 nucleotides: TGCAGTGCTAGAGATCTTCAGGACACTGAAGCTTTCTTT. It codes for CSARDLQDTEAFF.

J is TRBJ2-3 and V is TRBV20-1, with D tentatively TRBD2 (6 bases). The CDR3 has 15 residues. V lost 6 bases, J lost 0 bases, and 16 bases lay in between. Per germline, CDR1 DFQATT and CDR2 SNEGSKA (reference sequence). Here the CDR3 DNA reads TGCAGTGCCCCGGTGGCGGGGTGGAGCACAGATACGCAGTATTTT. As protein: CSAPVAGWSTDTQYF.

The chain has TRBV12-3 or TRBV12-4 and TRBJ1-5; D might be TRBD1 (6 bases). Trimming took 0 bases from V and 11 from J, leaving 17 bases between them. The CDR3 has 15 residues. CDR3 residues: CASSLALRGGWTQHF. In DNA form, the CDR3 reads TGTGCCAGCAGTTTAGCGCTCCGAGGGGGTTGGACCCAGCATTTT.

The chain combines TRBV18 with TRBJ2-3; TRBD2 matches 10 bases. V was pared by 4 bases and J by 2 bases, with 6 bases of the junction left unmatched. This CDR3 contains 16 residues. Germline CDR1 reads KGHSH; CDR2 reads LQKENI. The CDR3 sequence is CASSQILAGPTDTQYF. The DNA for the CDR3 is TGTGCCAGCTCACAAATACTAGCGGGGCCCACAGATACGCAGTATTTT.